Listed here are 9 T cell receptor beta chains from one sample, sequenced in a study of shared clonotypes between healthy human individuals. CD45RO-negative CD8 cells positively selected for CCR7 made up the naive population, which excluded terminally differentiated effector memory CD45RA+ cells. Profiling relied on immunoSEQ multiplex PCR, and the TCRdb table lists in-frame clones only, not all of them. The sample holds over 2,000,000 clones, roughly 95% seen once. The sample was naive CD8+ T cells from PBMCs. The source of these receptors is a young man in good health. Some clones in this sample may be carry-over from other donors' samples.

This clone came up once. The V and J genes are TRBV7-9 and TRBJ2-2; 7 nucleotides agree with TRBD1. V gave up 1 base and J gave up 1 base; unmatched junction bases: 6. Germline-derived CDR1 and CDR2 are SEHNR and FQNEAQ (reference sequence). The CDR3 is 17 amino acids. CDR3 protein: CASSLGRQGGNTGELFF. The CDR3 nucleotides read TGTGCCAGCAGCTTAGGGAGACAGGGCGGGAACACCGGGGAGCTGTTTTTT.

This clone came up once. The chain joins TRBV27 to TRBJ2-7; D unclear. The germline V and J ends were trimmed by 5 bases and 6 bases, with 11 bases remaining between them. The length of the CDR3 is 12 residues. CDR1 and CDR2 (germline): MNHEY, SMNVEV (reference sequence). This chain's CDR3 is CASSGTDFEQYF. CDR3 DNA: TGTGCCAGCAGTGGAACCGACTTCGAGCAGTACTTC.

The chain joins TRBV6-5 to TRBJ2-3; no reliable D call. The CDR3 sequence is 15 residues long. The ends were cut back, 4 bases at V and 2 bases at J, with 13 bases in the middle. Per the germline V gene, CDR1 is MNHEY and CDR2 is SVGAGI. CDR3 bases: TGTGCCAGCAGTTGGGCCAGGAGCACCACAGATACGCAGTATTTT. It translates to CASSWARSTTDTQYF.

The chain combines TRBV7-3 with TRBJ2-3; a weak D match, TRBD2 (6 bases). Germline V gene lookup returns CDR1 SGHTA and CDR2 FQGTGA. The CDR3 is 15 amino acids. The V gene lost 4 bases and the J gene lost 3 bases, with 14 bases spanning the gap. Here the CDR3 reads CASSYGTSPTDTQYF. DNA of the CDR3: TGTGCCAGCAGCTACGGGACTTCCCCAACAGATACGCAGTATTTT.

The chain uses TRBV15 and TRBJ2-2; the D is unclear. Germline CDR1 LNHNV, CDR2 YYDKDF (reference sequence). Trimming removed 1 base at V and 5 bases at J, with 17 bases between. This CDR3 is 17 amino acids long. Written as DNA, the CDR3 is TGTGCCACCAGCAGAGTCGACACACTTCACGGTACCGGGGAGCTGTTTTTT. Translation gives CATSRVDTLHGTGELFF.

The count of this clone is one. This sequence joins TRBV5-1 and TRBJ2-7; 9 nucleotides agree with TRBD1. Per germline, CDR1 SGHRS and CDR2 YFSETQ. After removal of 4 bases from V and 0 bases from J, the junction contained 20 bases not matched to a gene. The CDR3 totals 20 residues. The CDR3 coding sequence is TGCGCCAGCAGCCTGATTGCCCGGGACAGGGCACTTAAGAGCTCCTACGAGCAGTACTTC. Its translation is CASSLIARDRALKSSYEQYF.

This sequence joins TRBV5-1 and TRBJ2-7, with 8 bases identical to TRBD1. J lost 6 bases, V lost 6 bases, and 14 bases had no gene match. The CDR3 consists of 15 residues. CDR1 is SGHRS, CDR2 YFSETQ, per germline. The CDR3 here is CASTNPDRGGVEQYF. DNA for the CDR3: TGCGCCAGCACTAATCCTGACAGGGGAGGCGTCGAGCAGTACTTC.

This chain links TRBV10-3 with TRBJ2-1; 12 bases line up with TRBD1. Germline V gives CDR1 ENHRY, CDR2 SYGVKD. V lost 6 bases to trimming and J lost 4 bases; unmatched junction nucleotides: 10. CDR3 length equals 17 residues. CDR3 sequence: CAIRGRDRGREYNEQFF. The CDR3 nucleotides read TGTGCCATCAGAGGCCGGGACAGGGGGCGAGAATACAATGAGCAGTTCTTC.

This chain joins TRBV27 and TRBJ1-1; D perhaps matches TRBD1 (5 bases). CDR1 and CDR2 (germline): MNHEY, SMNVEV (reference sequence). The CDR3 covers 16 residues. Trimming left V 7 bases short and J 6 bases short, with 24 bases between. CDR3 nucleotides: TGTGCCAGCACCGGGAGGGCAGGGCGGGGGTCTCCTGAAGCTTTCTTT. Residues: CASTGRAGRGSPEAFF.